Below, 6 T cell receptor beta chains from the same sample are listed, as sequenced in a study of cytomegalovirus exposure and HLA in healthy donors. The PCR used 60 Vbeta and 13 Jbeta primers. TCRdb's table, derived via immunoSEQ multiplex PCR, lists solely in-frame clones and lacks some. This sample yields more than 90,000 clones, of which roughly four fifths are seen a single time; about a fifth belongs to the top ten. Sequencing was done on a sample of PBMCs. All receptors come from a man aged 25-40 years in good health and CMV-seropositive.

This sequence joins TRBV21-1 and TRBJ1-1; the tabulated D call, TRBD1, remains unverified against the DNA. TRBV21-1 is a pseudogene locus. The CDR3 covers 15 residues. CDR3 residues: CASSKLRGEYREAFF. The CDR3, as DNA: TGTGCCAGCAGCAAACTCAGGGGGGAATACCGCGAAGCTTTCTTT.

The chain combines TRBV5-4 with TRBJ1-1, with TRBD1 as a possible D gene (5 bases). CDR3 length equals 15 residues. Germline V gene lookup returns CDR1 SGHNT and CDR2 YYREEE (reference sequence). V was trimmed by 4 bases and J by 5 bases, leaving 18 bases between them. Written as DNA, the CDR3 is TGTGCCAGCAGCAGGGAAACGGGGGGGGTGACTGAAGCTTTCTTT. This sequence encodes CASSRETGGVTEAFF.

This rearrangement joins TRBV29-1 to TRBJ2-7; 8 nucleotides agree with TRBD1. Germline loops: CDR1 SQVTM, CDR2 ANQGSEA. The CDR3 spans 13 residues. Germline trimming cut 1 base from V and 6 bases from J; bases unmatched to any gene: 5. DNA of the CDR3: TGCAGCGTTGAAGTAGGCAGGGGGCTCGAGCAGTACTTC. Its translation is CSVEVGRGLEQYF.

The chain uses TRBV6-5 and TRBJ1-3; D is ambiguous. The V end lost 5 bases, the J end lost 4 bases, and 12 bases lay between the germline ends. Germline V CDR1 and CDR2: MNHEY, SVGAGI. This CDR3 contains 14 residues. The DNA for the CDR3 is TGTGCCAGCAGTCTCTTGGGAGTCGGAAACACCATATATTTT. Its translation is CASSLLGVGNTIYF.

V and J are TRBV13 and TRBJ1-1; 7 nucleotides agree with TRBD1. The V and J ends lost 11 bases and 6 bases, in that order; junction bases with no gene match: 15. Germline V CDR1 and CDR2: PRHDT, FYEKMQ (reference sequence). CDR3 size: 14 residues. CDR3 sequence (DNA): TGTGCCGCGGGGTATGGCAGGGGGATTTCTGAAGCTTTCTTT. This encodes CAAGYGRGISEAFF.

The CDR3 bases are TGTGCCAGCAGCCAAGGTGGGACTCACACCGGGGAGCTGTTTTTT. It is translated as CASSQGGTHTGELFF. This chain links TRBV4-2 with TRBJ2-2, with a weak D call TRBD2 (6 bases). V was clipped by 1 base and J by 3 bases, with 9 bases between them. There are 15 residues in the CDR3. The germline V gene has CDR1 LGHNA and CDR2 YNFKEQ.